This T cell receptor beta chain was identified during a study of cytomegalovirus exposure and HLA in healthy donors. The CDR3 totals 13 residues. CDR1 is MNHNS and CDR2 is SASEGT in the germline V gene. The V end was cut by 6 bases, the J end by 4 bases, with 12 bases between. Assay: immunoSEQ multiplex PCR; the TCRdb copy retains only in-frame clones and omits some. The sample has a few hundred thousand clones; about 90% are singletons. The sample consisted of PBMCs. The receptor comes from a man in his late teens or twenties in good health and CMV-seropositive. The V call is TRBV6-1, the J call TRBJ1-1; D is unclear. This CDR3 is CASRFGLGTEAFF. CDR3 in DNA: TGTGCCAGCAGATTCGGGTTGGGCACTGAAGCTTTCTTT.